This passage covers 2 T cell receptor beta chains from one sample sequenced in a study of beta chain features in type 1 diabetes. Antigens for these TCRs are unknown. Study outcomes and limitations: Moderate but significant shortening of TCRB CDR3s was recorded in all four CD4+ subsets from Type 1 diabetes patients.

Of the isolated RNA, all was reverse transcribed, and so the sequenced material was expressed TCRB transcripts. The method was immunoSEQ multiplex PCR; TCRdb's version includes in-frame clones alone and lacks a portion of them. The table lists a few hundred thousand clones, 10% to 15% of them singletons. Sequenced sample: naive CD4+ T cells from blood. These receptors came from a woman under 30 with type 1 diabetes.

This clone has a handful of counts. V and J are TRBV2 and TRBJ2-7; TRBD2 might be the D (6 bases). V lost 4 bases and J 3 bases, leaving 10 bases between the germline ends. The CDR3 covers 13 residues. CDR1 and CDR2 (germline): SNHLY, FYNNEI. The CDR3 loop reads CASSGRELYEQYF. CDR3 nucleotides: TGTGCCAGCAGTGGACGGGAGCTCTACGAGCAGTACTTC.

The V gene is TRBV4-2, the J gene TRBJ2-1; 12 bases agree with TRBD2. J gave up 7 bases and V 0 bases, and 13 bases lay outside the gene matches. This CDR3 region has 19 residues. The germline CDR1 and CDR2 sequences are LGHNA and YNFKEQ. CDR3 nucleotide sequence: TGTGCCAGCAGCCAAGATGTCATCCGGACTAGCGGGATGGGTAATGAGCAGTTCTTC. This translates into CASSQDVIRTSGMGNEQFF.